A single sample is the source of the 17 T cell receptor beta chains below, sequenced in a study of post-analysis software for immune sequencing data. The antigens for these receptors are not known. Included in the TCR beta cDNA libraries were unique molecular identifiers. TCRdb processed the PCR reads anew with MiXCR; each CDR3 protein has one entry. The top ten hold 4% to 6% of the sample, which has some 260,000 distinct CDR3 sequences, about 38% seen once. General observations from the study: Among roughly 5 TRBV segments more frequent in patients than controls were TRBV5-6, TRBV5-1 and TRBV20-1.

The sample taken for sequencing was blood. These receptors all come from a girl aged 10 to 17 with multiple sclerosis.

The J gene is TRBJ1-1, the V gene TRBV12-5; maybe TRBD1 (6 bases). The CDR3 is made up of 16 amino acids. In germline, CDR1 is LGHNT, CDR2 FRNRAP. The germline V and J ends were trimmed by 2 bases and 6 bases, with 19 bases remaining between them. The CDR3 DNA follows: TGTGCTAGTGGTTTGATCAGGGGCGGGGTGGACGCTGAAGCTTTCTTT. This gives the protein CASGLIRGGVDAEAFF.

The chain has TRBV28 and TRBJ2-1; D may match TRBD1 or TRBD2 (8 bases each). The J call is in doubt because the DNA end fits TRBJ2-7 better. CDR1 is MDHEN and CDR2 is SYDVKM in the germline V gene. This CDR3 is 15 amino acids long. CDR3 residues: CASSYGGQAGGEQYF. CDR3 sequence (DNA): TGTGCCAGCAGTTATGGGGGACAGGCGGGGGGCGAGCAGTACTTC.

To note about this clonotype: The junction and the germline gene differ at one end; a read error may be behind it. The V and J genes are TRBV3-1 and TRBJ2-1; 9 positions match TRBD2. The CDR3 is made up of 18 amino acids. Germline V lookup: CDR1 LGHDT, CDR2 YNNKEL (reference sequence). CDR3 in amino acids: CASSHRVLASGKYNERFF. In nucleotides, the CDR3 is TGTGCCAGTAGCCATCGGGTATTGGCTAGCGGGAAGTACAATGAGCGGTTCTTC.

This clonotype was seen repeatedly, ten times or more. As DNA, the CDR3 is TGTGCCAGCAGCTCTCCCGACAGGGGAGTCACTGAAGCTTTCTTT. The encoded protein is CASSSPDRGVTEAFF. The chain recombines TRBV5-5 with TRBJ1-1; the match to TRBD1 covers 8 bases. V was clipped by 3 bases and J by 4 bases; unmatched bases: 8. The CDR3 is 15 amino acids. From germline, CDR1 is SGHKS and CDR2 YYEKEE (reference sequence).

Regarding this clonotype: This may arise from a read error, as a much more abundant clone is one base away. This chain connects TRBV5-1 to TRBJ2-1; 7 positions match TRBD2. This CDR3 has 14 amino acids. Per germline, CDR1 SGHRS and CDR2 YFSETQ. The CDR3 region has the DNA TGCGCCAGCAGGTTGGGCGGGAGCGGCAATGAGCAGTTCTTC. It yields the protein CASRLGGSGNEQFF.

As for this clonotype: A clone one base away is much larger, so this may be a read error. Given the absence of the conserved phenylalanine or tryptophan at the CDR3 end, a read error is likely. The chain combines TRBV20-1 with TRBJ2-3; 7 bases are a match to TRBD2. The CDR3 contains 12 residues. Trimming at V came to 7 bases and at J to 3 bases, leaving 4 bases not matched to a gene. CDR1 is DFQATT, CDR2 SNEGSKA, per germline (reference sequence). CDR3: CSGGTTTDTQYV. Here the CDR3 DNA reads TGCAGTGGAGGGACTACAACAGATACGCAGTATGTT.

This clonotype was seen ten or more times. The CDR3 DNA sequence: TGCAGTGCTAGAGCACGACAGGGGAAGCCCCCCAACGAGCAGTACTTC. Encoded protein: CSARARQGKPPNEQYF. The rearrangement links TRBV20-1 to TRBJ2-7; 8 positions agree with TRBD1. The CDR3 covers 16 residues. Per germline, CDR1 DFQATT and CDR2 SNEGSKA (reference sequence). V was clipped by 1 base and J by 5 bases; unmatched bases: 13.

This clonotype was counted only a few times. The chain combines TRBV20-1 with TRBJ2-1, with 8 bases matching TRBD2. With 2 bases clipped from V and 9 bases from J, the junction kept 6 bases outside the gene matches. The length of the CDR3 is 13 residues. Germline loops: CDR1 DFQATT, CDR2 SNEGSKA (reference sequence). CDR3 sequence reads: CSARPGLGREQFF. The CDR3 coding sequence is TGCAGTGCTAGACCGGGACTAGGACGTGAGCAGTTCTTC.

This clonotype was recorded at least ten times. This chain connects TRBV7-6 to TRBJ2-3, with D maybe TRBD2 (5 bases). This CDR3 is built from 14 residues. Germline V gene lookup returns CDR1 SGHVS and CDR2 FNYEAQ. V was pared by 2 bases and J by 4 bases, with 10 bases between. In DNA form, the CDR3 reads TGTGCCAGCAGCTTATCATCGGGGTCAGATACGCAGTATTTT. It yields the protein CASSLSSGSDTQYF.

This clonotype was detected a few times. With a much larger clone just one base away, this may be a read error. The chain combines TRBV28 with TRBJ2-3; TRBD1 agrees at 11 bases. V shed 2 bases, J shed 4 bases, and the junction held 2 bases outside the gene matches. Germline values: CDR1 MDHEN, CDR2 SYDVKM. CDR3 size: 15 residues. The CDR3 region is CASSLKGQGADTQYF. The DNA of the CDR3 is TGTGCCAGCAGTTTAAAGGGACAGGGGGCAGATACGCAGTATTTT.

The gene calls are TRBV3-1 and TRBJ2-1; D is unclear. The CDR3 spans 14 residues. The germline V and J ends were trimmed by 4 bases and 4 bases, with 11 bases remaining between them. CDR1 LGHDT and CDR2 YNNKEL come from the germline V gene (reference sequence). CDR3 DNA: TGTGCCAGCAGCCTCCCCGGCCGTTACAATGAGCAGTTCTTC. Residues: CASSLPGRYNEQFF.

This clonotype was seen ten or more times. The V gene is TRBV5-1, the J gene TRBJ2-2; the match to TRBD1 covers 9 bases. The CDR3 spans 14 residues. Trimming cost V 4 bases and J 4 bases; bases outside gene matches: 2. CDR1 SGHRS and CDR2 YFSETQ come from the germline V gene. This CDR3 reads CASSRDRATGELFF. In DNA, the CDR3 is TGCGCCAGCAGCCGGGACAGGGCCACCGGGGAGCTGTTTTTT.

For this clonotype: Being one base from a much bigger clone, this may be a read error. The chain links TRBV10-3 to TRBJ1-1, with D hard to call. The CDR3 loop spans 13 amino acids. The V end was cut by 5 bases, the J end by 6 bases, with 13 bases between. CDR1 is ENHRY and CDR2 is SYGVKD in the germline V gene. CDR3 amino acids: CAISLQENPEAFF. CDR3 sequence (DNA): TGTGCCATCAGTCTTCAGGAAAACCCTGAAGCTTTCTTT.

Many counts were recorded for this clonotype. The J gene is TRBJ1-2, the V gene TRBV6-4; unclear D gene. V dropped 6 bases and J dropped 1 base, with 9 bases sitting between them. This CDR3 is 13 amino acids long. Germline lookup yields CDR1 MRHNA and CDR2 SNTAGT. Here the CDR3 DNA reads TGTGCCAGCAGAAGAGGATTTAACTATGGCTACACCTTC. It encodes CASRRGFNYGYTF.

This clonotype was found many times. The gene calls are TRBV7-9 and TRBJ1-5, with 8 bases identical to TRBD1. V lost 5 bases, J lost 0 bases, and 9 bases stayed unmatched. Germline CDR1 reads SEHNR; CDR2 reads FQNEAQ (reference sequence). There are 17 residues in the CDR3. Here the CDR3 reads CASSRGRGQDSNQPQHF. CDR3 in DNA: TGTGCCAGCAGCCGGGGCCGGGGACAGGATAGCAATCAGCCCCAGCATTTT.

This clonotype was observed many times. A much larger clone differs by one base, so this may be a read error. The CDR3 DNA reads TGCGCCAGCGCCCCCGGACAGTCCTATGGCTACACCTTC. Residues: CASAPGQSYGYTF. The chain uses TRBV5-1 and TRBJ1-2; tentatively, D is TRBD1 (6 bases). CDR3 length: 13 amino acids. Looked up from germline, CDR1 is SGHRS and CDR2 is YFSETQ. Trimming took off 7 bases at V and 4 bases at J, with 14 bases between the two ends.

This chain joins TRBV12-3 or TRBV12-4 and TRBJ2-7; unclear D gene. V was pared by 2 bases and J by 5 bases, with 10 bases between. CDR3 length: 13 residues. The CDR3 region is CASSLNRYHEQYF. CDR3 bases: TGTGCCAGCAGTTTAAATCGGTACCACGAGCAGTACTTC.